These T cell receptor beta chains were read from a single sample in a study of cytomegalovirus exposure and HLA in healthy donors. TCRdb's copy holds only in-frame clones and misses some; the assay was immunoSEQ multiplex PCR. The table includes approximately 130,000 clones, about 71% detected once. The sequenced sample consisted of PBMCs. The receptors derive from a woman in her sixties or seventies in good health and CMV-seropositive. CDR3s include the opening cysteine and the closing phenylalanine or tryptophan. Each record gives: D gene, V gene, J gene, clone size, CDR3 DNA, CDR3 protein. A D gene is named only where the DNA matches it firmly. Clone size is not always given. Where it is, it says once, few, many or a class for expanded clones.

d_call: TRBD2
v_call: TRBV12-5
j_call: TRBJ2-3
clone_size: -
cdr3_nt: TGTGCTAGTGGTTTGGCACTACACCCGGGACTAGCGGGGGGGCGAGTGGATACGCAGTATTTT
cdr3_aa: CASGLALHPGLAGGRVDTQYF

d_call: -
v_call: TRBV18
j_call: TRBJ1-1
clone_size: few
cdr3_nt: TGTGCCAGCTCACCAGGGCAGGCCGGGGGCACTGAAGCTTTCTTT
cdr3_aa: CASSPGQAGGTEAFF

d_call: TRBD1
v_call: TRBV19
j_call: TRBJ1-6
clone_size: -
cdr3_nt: TGTGCCAGCAGACAGGGGTTGGGTTCACCCCTCCACTTT
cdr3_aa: CASRQGLGSPLHF

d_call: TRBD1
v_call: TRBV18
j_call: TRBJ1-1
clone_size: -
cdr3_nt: TGTGCCAGCTCACCACTCGACAACAGGGGTTCTGAAGCTTTCTTT
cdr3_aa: CASSPLDNRGSEAFF

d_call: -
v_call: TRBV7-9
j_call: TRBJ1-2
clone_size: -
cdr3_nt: TGTGCCAGCAGCCCCACTACCGCTAACTATGGCTACACCTTC
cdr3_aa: CASSPTTANYGYTF

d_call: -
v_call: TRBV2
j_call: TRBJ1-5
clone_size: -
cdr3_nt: TGTGCCAGCAGTCTAGGACAGCCGAATCAGCCCCAGCATTTT
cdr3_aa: CASSLGQPNQPQHF

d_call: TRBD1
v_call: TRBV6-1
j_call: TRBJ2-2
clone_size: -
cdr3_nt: TGTGCCAGCAGTGTTAGACCGTTGCGGACAGGGGGCTTCGGGGAGCTGTTTTTT
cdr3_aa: CASSVRPLRTGGFGELFF

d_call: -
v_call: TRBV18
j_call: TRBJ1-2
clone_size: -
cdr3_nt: TGTGCCAGCTCACCACCGAACAGGGATGGTGGCTACACCTTC
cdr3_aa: CASSPPNRDGGYTF

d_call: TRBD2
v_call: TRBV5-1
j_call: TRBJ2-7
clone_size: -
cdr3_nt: TGCGCCAGCAGCCGGGGGGCCTACGAGCAGTACTTC
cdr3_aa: CASSRGAYEQYF

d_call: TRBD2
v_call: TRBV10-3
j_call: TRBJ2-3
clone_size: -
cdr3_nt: TGTGCCATCAGTAGCGGGGGGCCAGATACGCAGTATTTT
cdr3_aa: CAISSGGPDTQYF

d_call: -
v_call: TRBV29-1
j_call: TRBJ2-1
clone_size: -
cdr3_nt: TGCAGCGTTCACCCCGGATTAGGGGGTATAGGAAGTGAGCAGTTCTTC
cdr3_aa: CSVHPGLGGIGSEQFF

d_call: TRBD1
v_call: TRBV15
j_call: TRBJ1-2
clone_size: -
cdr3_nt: TGTGCCACCAGCAGAACAGGGGGCAAGGGCTATGGCTACACCTTC
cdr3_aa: CATSRTGGKGYGYTF

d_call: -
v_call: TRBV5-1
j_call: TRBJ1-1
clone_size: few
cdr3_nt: TGCGCCAGCAGCTTGGGGAGAGAGGGTGGCACTGAAGCTTTCTTT
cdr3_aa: CASSLGREGGTEAFF

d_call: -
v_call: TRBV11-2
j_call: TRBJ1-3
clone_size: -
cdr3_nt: TGTGCCAGCAGCTTAGACACGGGTTTCTCTGGAAACACCATATATTTT
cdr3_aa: CASSLDTGFSGNTIYF